Listed here are 13 T cell receptor beta chains from one sample, sequenced in a study of T cell clonality in common variable immunodeficiency. Broader study findings: Common variable immunodeficiency TCR beta sequences reportedly had fewer deletions and N-nucleotide insertions.

Their antigen targets remain unknown. Sequenced by immunoSEQ multiplex PCR; TCRdb stores in-frame clones only, minus some. The table lists 30,000 to 40,000 clones, with no singletons. The specimen was peripheral blood mononuclear cells. Receptors originate from a human donor with common variable immunodeficiency.

Remarks on this clone: The read gets to within 3 residues of the CDR3 end, and the germline J gene fills in the rest. The rearrangement joins TRBV20-1 to TRBJ1-5; D is perhaps TRBD1 (6 bases). Looked up from germline, CDR1 is DFQATT and CDR2 is SNEGSKA (reference sequence). The V end lost 7 bases, the J end lost 3 bases, and 13 bases lay between the germline ends. The CDR3 covers 13 residues. The chain's CDR3 is CSVQTGHNQPQHF. The part of the CDR3 DNA that was read is TGCAGTGTTCAGACAGGTCACAATCAGCCC.

This clone was detected ten times or more. The missing CDR3 end, 3 residues past where the read stops, is filled in from the germline J gene. The chain carries TRBV25-1 and TRBJ1-2; D perhaps matches TRBD1 (5 bases). Looked up from germline, CDR1 is MGHDK and CDR2 is SYGVNS. The CDR3 loop spans 12 amino acids. V gave up 5 bases and J gave up 4 bases, with 8 bases separating them. CDR3 DNA (partial): TGTGCCAGCAGTCGACAGACCTATGGC. The encoded protein is CASSRQTYG. The entire CDR3 is CASSRQTYGYTF.

This clone was detected only a few times. The DNA ends 3 residues before the CDR3 does, and the rest of the CDR3 is filled in from the germline J gene. The chain joins TRBV7-7 to TRBJ1-2; D may be TRBD1 (6 bases). The CDR3 runs to 14 residues. CDR1 is SSHAT and CDR2 is FNYEAQ in the germline V gene (reference sequence). The CDR3 bases that were read are TGTGCCAGCAGCTTAATACAGGGAGGACAAGGC. Residues: CASSLIQGGQG. The whole CDR3 protein is CASSLIQGGQGYTF.

There are a few counts of this clone. The CDR3 goes on 3 residues after the read ends, and that part is filled in from the germline J gene. This chain links TRBV5-5 with TRBJ2-7; no reliable D call. The CDR3 is made up of 14 amino acids. V was clipped by 4 bases and J by 3 bases, with 14 bases between them. Germline loops: CDR1 SGHKS, CDR2 YYEKEE (reference sequence). This chain's CDR3 is CASSTAVQYYEQYF. The part of the CDR3 DNA that was read is TGTGCCAGCAGCACCGCCGTACAGTACTACGAG.

This clone has a count of ten or more. Coverage ceases 3 residues before the CDR3 finishes, and the germline J gene fills in the end. The chain carries TRBV12-3 or TRBV12-4 and TRBJ1-1, with D perhaps TRBD1 (5 bases). Trimming stripped 5 bases from V and 3 bases from J, with 13 bases between. The CDR3 extends over 14 amino acids. The sequenced part of the CDR3 DNA is TGTGCCAGCAGTCCTTTCGGGGGGGACACTGAA. Its protein is CASSPFGGDTE. The full CDR3 is CASSPFGGDTEAFF.

In this sample, this clone turned up many times. CDR3 protein: CASSGSGGPAYGYTF. CDR3 DNA (partial): TGCGCCAGCAGCGGATCAGGGGGGCCCGCGTATGGC. The rearrangement uses TRBV5-1 and TRBJ1-2; 7 bases map to TRBD1. The read ends 3 residues shy of where the CDR3 ends; the end is completed using the germline J gene. The CDR3 has 15 amino acids. Per the germline V gene, CDR1 is SGHRS and CDR2 is YFSETQ. The trim removed 4 bases at V and 5 bases at J, leaving 11 bases unmatched.

In its sample, this clone was seen many times. The CDR3 end falls 3 residues outside the read, so it is completed with the germline J gene. The rearrangement links TRBV7-9 to TRBJ2-5; possibly TRBD1 for D (6 bases). This CDR3 contains 14 residues. The germline gives CDR1 SEHNR, CDR2 FQNEAQ (reference sequence). Trimming cost V 0 bases and J 4 bases, with 9 bases left between them. CDR3: CASSLADRPETQYF. CDR3 DNA (partial): TGTGCCAGCAGCTTAGCAGACAGGCCAGAGACC.

In its sample, this clone was seen many times. The CDR3 goes on 3 residues after the read ends, and that part is filled in from the germline J gene. The rearrangement uses TRBV30 and TRBJ2-3; 8 bases fit TRBD1. In germline, CDR1 is GTSNPN, CDR2 SVGIG (reference sequence). The junction had 7 bases not matched to a gene; V was cut back by 1 base and J by 1 base. This CDR3 is built from 16 residues. The CDR3 region is CAWSGTKQGGTDTQYF. The sequenced part of the CDR3 DNA is TGTGCCTGGAGTGGAACTAAACAGGGGGGCACAGATACG.

In its sample, this clone was seen many times. The CDR3 is cut off 3 residues early in the read; its end comes from the germline J gene. V and J are TRBV4-2 and TRBJ2-1, with D tentatively TRBD1 (5 bases). V lost 0 bases to trimming and J lost 1 base, with 10 bases between them. Germline V gives CDR1 LGHNA, CDR2 YNFKEQ. The CDR3 contains 16 residues. This chain's CDR3 is CASSQEAGWSYNEQFF. CDR3 DNA, as far as it was read: TGTGCCAGCAGCCAAGAAGCAGGGTGGTCCTACAATGAG.

Sample share makes this clone medium-sized. The CDR3 is cut off 3 residues early in the read; its end comes from the germline J gene. The rearrangement links TRBV30 to TRBJ1-6; D uncertain. CDR3 length: 14 amino acids. With 3 bases removed from V and 5 bases from J, the gap between germline ends came to 11 bases. Germline CDR1 and CDR2: GTSNPN and SVGIG (reference sequence). The sequenced CDR3 bases are TGTGCCTGGAGAGAGGCGGGCAATAATTCACCC. Its protein is CAWREAGNNSP. The full CDR3 reads CAWREAGNNSPLHF.

Points on this clone: From the germline J gene comes the end of the CDR3, since the read stops 3 residues before it. The V gene is TRBV20-1, the J gene TRBJ1-2, with 8 bases fitting TRBD1. The CDR3 totals 14 residues. The V gene's germline CDR1 is DFQATT and CDR2 SNEGSKA (reference sequence). J was trimmed by 4 bases and V by 4 bases; bases with no gene match: 8. The CDR3 loop reads CSATDRAHLYGYTF. The CDR3 DNA, read in part, is TGCAGTGCTACGGACAGGGCTCACCTCTATGGC.

This clone was detected a few times. The CDR3 end is not reached by the read, which stops 3 residues before it; the germline J gene fills it in. V and J are TRBV7-3 and TRBJ2-2, with 9 bases matching TRBD2. Per the germline V gene, CDR1 is SGHTA and CDR2 is FQGTGA. V dropped 4 bases and J dropped 3; count of bases not matched to a gene: 9. The CDR3 totals 17 residues. The CDR3 here is CASSSKIAGAHTGELFF. The CDR3 DNA, read in part, is TGTGCCAGCAGCTCAAAGATAGCGGGAGCCCACACCGGGGAG.

This clone was seen ten or more times. The read ends 3 residues shy of where the CDR3 ends; the end is completed using the germline J gene. The chain is built from TRBV18 and TRBJ1-5; 8 nucleotides agree with TRBD1. Germline V gene data show CDR1 as KGHSH and CDR2 as LQKENI. This CDR3 spans 15 amino acids. The J segment lost 6 bases and the V segment lost 2 bases, leaving 6 bases of the junction unmatched. The DNA read from the CDR3 is TGTGCCAGCTCACCAAATGGACAGGGACGTCAGCCC. Translating gives CASSPNGQGRQP. The complete CDR3 protein is CASSPNGQGRQPQHF. Looking up the rest from reference TRBV18 and TRBJ1-5 gives the full variable domain: NAGVMQNPRHLVRRRGQEARLRCSPMKGHSHVYWYRQLPEEGLKFMVYLQKENIIDESGMPKERFSAEFPKEGPSILRIQQVVRGDSAAYFCASSPNGQGRQPQHFGDGTRLSIL.